One sample yielded the 6 T cell receptor beta chains listed below, sequenced in a study of vaccination effects on CD4 cells after COVID-19. The antigens of these receptors remain unknown. The repertoire was sequenced with immunoSEQ multiplex PCR; TCRdb's copy has only in-frame clones and lacks some. Among tens of thousands of clones listed, about four fifths were seen once. ViraFEST expansion of antigen-specific CD4+ T cells with viral peptide pools preceded sequencing. The culture ran for around 10 days before CD4+ T cells were isolated. Material: CD4+ T cells from PBMCs cultured with HCoV-229E spike peptides, obtained before COVID-19 vaccination. The receptors were gathered from a human donor who received a COVID-19 vaccine.

The V call is TRBV5-1, the J call TRBJ2-2; possible D gene TRBD1, 7 bases. The CDR3 sequence is 15 residues long. Trimming cost V 2 bases and J 8 bases, with 16 bases left between them. Germline CDR1 reads SGHRS; CDR2 reads YFSETQ. CDR3 nucleotides: TGCGCCAGCAGCTTTAGGCCAGGGGGGACAGGGGAGCTGTTTTTT. Translation: CASSFRPGGTGELFF.

CDR3 sequence reads: CASTDHPHQETQYF. CDR3 nucleotides: TGTGCCAGCACGGACCATCCACACCAAGAGACCCAGTACTTC. This rearrangement joins TRBV7-2 to TRBJ2-5, with unresolved D. Germline CDR1 and CDR2: SGHTA and FQGNSA. This CDR3 has 14 residues. The V and J ends lost 7 bases and 0 bases respectively, with 12 bases between them. Looking up the rest from reference TRBV7-2 and TRBJ2-5 gives the full variable domain: GAGVSQSPSNKVTEKGKDVELRCDPISGHTALYWYRQSLGQGLEFLIYFQGNSAPDKSGLPSDRFSAERTGGSVSTLTIQRTQQEDSAVYLCASTDHPHQETQYFGPGTRLLVL.

CDR3 protein: CATSDFETGATQYF. CDR3 DNA sequence: TGTGCCACCAGTGATTTCGAAACCGGGGCTACCCAGTACTTC. V is TRBV24-1 and J is TRBJ2-5; D tentatively reads TRBD1 or TRBD2 (5 bases each). The CDR3 has 14 amino acids. V gave up 1 base and J gave up 8 bases, with 13 bases separating them. Germline CDR1 is KGHDR and CDR2 is SFDVKD.

This clone was detected only once. The chain is built from TRBV7-2 and TRBJ1-6, with 7 nucleotides matching TRBD1. The ends lost 5 bases at V and 14 bases at J; junction bases unmatched: 6. The germline gives CDR1 SGHTA, CDR2 FQGNSA. CDR3 length: 12 amino acids. The CDR3 nucleotides read TGTGCCAGCAGCAACGAAGGGGGCACCCTCCACTTT. It encodes CASSNEGGTLHF.

The sample holds one count of this clone. The chain couples TRBV5-4 to TRBJ2-1, with 9 bases that match TRBD1. Germline trimming cut 3 bases from V and 7 bases from J; bases unmatched to any gene: 8. Germline V gene sequence: CDR1 SGHNT, CDR2 YYREEE (reference sequence). The CDR3 length is 15 residues. DNA of the CDR3: TGTGCCAGCAGCTCGAAACAGGGGGCGAGTAATGAGCAGTTCTTC. Protein product: CASSSKQGASNEQFF.

The rearrangement links TRBV29-1 to TRBJ1-1, with D unresolved. Germline CDR1 SQVTM, CDR2 ANQGSEA. Trimming stripped 5 bases from V and 1 base from J, with 11 bases between. This CDR3 comprises 13 residues. CDR3 protein: CSVTMASNTEAFF. CDR3 DNA sequence: TGCAGCGTTACAATGGCCTCGAACACTGAAGCTTTCTTT.